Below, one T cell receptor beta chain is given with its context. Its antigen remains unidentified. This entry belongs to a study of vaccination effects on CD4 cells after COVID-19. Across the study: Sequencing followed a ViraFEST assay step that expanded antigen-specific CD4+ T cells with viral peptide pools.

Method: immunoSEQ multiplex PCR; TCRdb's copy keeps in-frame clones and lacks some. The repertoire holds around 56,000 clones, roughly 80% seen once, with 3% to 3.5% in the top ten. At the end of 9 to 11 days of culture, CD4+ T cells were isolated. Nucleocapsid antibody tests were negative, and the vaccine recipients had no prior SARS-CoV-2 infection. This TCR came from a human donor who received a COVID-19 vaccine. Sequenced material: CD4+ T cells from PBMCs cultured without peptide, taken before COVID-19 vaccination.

The CDR3 DNA reads TGTGCCAGCAGCTTGTACGCAGGGGGGGATACGCAGTATTTT. The encoded protein is CASSLYAGGDTQYF. The chain carries TRBV7-2 and TRBJ2-3; maybe TRBD1 (7 bases). Per the germline V gene, CDR1 is SGHTA and CDR2 is FQGNSA. Trimming removed 3 bases from V and 6 bases from J, with 13 bases in between. This CDR3 is 14 amino acids long.